This T cell receptor beta chain was captured by sequencing in a study of T cells in Graves' hyperthyroidism and ophthalmopathy. Turning to the study itself: Pretreatment peripheral blood was obtained at initial diagnosis.

In germline, CDR1 is MNHEY, CDR2 SMNVEV (reference sequence). Trimming removed 8 bases at V and 0 bases at J, with 8 bases between. This CDR3 has 13 residues. This clonotype was detected many times. Stability of Graves' hyperthyroidism was defined as absent ophthalmopathy progression within 18 months. Uncontrolled infection, other autoimmune disease, pregnancy or lactation barred patients from enrollment. RNA transcripts provided the source from which TCR beta CDR3 regions were amplified. With the HTBI primer set, the TCR CDR3 went through a first round of RT-PCR. MiXCR was run by TCRdb on the multiplex PCR reads, yielding one entry per CDR3 protein. The sample lists under 400,000 distinct CDR3 sequences, around 14% occurring once.

This receptor was identified in a woman aged 55-69 years with Graves' hyperthyroidism. The sequenced material came from blood. The chain combines TRBV27 with TRBJ2-4; D remains unclear. The DNA of the CDR3 is TGTGCCAGCTCTTCGCTAGCCAAAAACATTCAGTACTTC. Translated, it gives CASSSLAKNIQYF.